These T cell receptor beta chains were read from a single sample in a study of blood T cell repertoires in COVID-19. Profiling relied on immunoSEQ multiplex PCR, and the TCRdb table lists in-frame clones only, not all of them. The sample shows tens of thousands of clones, about 85% of them seen only once. The sample comprised peripheral blood. Receptor source: a woman of 80 years or more with COVID-19, enrolled during active disease. Both conserved end residues are part of each CDR3. D genes are given only for firm matches. Clone sizes are given selectively: once, few, many, or a class where the clone is expanded.

CDR3 DNA | CDR3 protein | clone size | J gene | D gene | V gene
TGCAGCGTTGAAGGAACAGCTATGAACACTGAAGCTTTCTTT | CSVEGTAMNTEAFF | NA | TRBJ1-1 | NA | TRBV29-1
TGCAGTGCTAGTATTAGCGGGGGGGCTGATGAGACCCAGTACTTC | CSASISGGADETQYF | NA | TRBJ2-5 | TRBD2 | TRBV20-1
TGTGCCACCAGCAGAGATCGGGGGGGAGACGGTGAAGCTTTCTTT | CATSRDRGGDGEAFF | NA | TRBJ1-1 | NA | TRBV15
TGTGCCAGCAGTCCCACGGCCGGGGGCTACACCTTC | CASSPTAGGYTF | NA | TRBJ1-2 | NA | TRBV12-3/TRBV12-4
TGTGCCACAAGACAGGGGGGTGCCGGGGCCAACGTCCTGACTTTC | CATRQGGAGANVLTF | NA | TRBJ2-6 | TRBD1 | TRBV6-5
TGTGCCAGCTCACCAGTTATAAGACTAGCGGGAGGACTCCAAGAGACCCAGTACTTC | CASSPVIRLAGGLQETQYF | NA | TRBJ2-5 | TRBD2 | TRBV18
TGTGCCAGCAGTTTAGATTTAAACGGCAGGGGAGACAATCAGCCCCAGCATTTT | CASSLDLNGRGDNQPQHF | NA | TRBJ1-5 | NA | TRBV28
TGTGCCTGGGAGCCGGTCGGGCCTAGCCATGATACGCAGTATTTT | CAWEPVGPSHDTQYF | NA | TRBJ2-3 | NA | TRBV30
TGTGCCAGCAGCCCGAGGGACAGGCAGAACACTGAAGCTTTCTTT | CASSPRDRQNTEAFF | once | TRBJ1-1 | TRBD1 | TRBV11-2
TGCGCCAGCAGCTTTCGACAGACCTACGAGCAGTACTTC | CASSFRQTYEQYF | NA | TRBJ2-7 | NA | TRBV5-1
TGTGCCAGCAGCTTAGAAGTGGGCACCGCGCACTTC | CASSLEVGTAHF | few | TRBJ1-2 | NA | TRBV7-2
TGCAGGACCCTGAGGGGGTCCGTCCAAGAGACCCAGTACTTC | CRTLRGSVQETQYF | NA | TRBJ2-5 | NA | TRBV29-1
TGTGCCTGGGGCAGCTCCTATAATTCACCCCTCCACTTT | CAWGSSYNSPLHF | NA | TRBJ1-6 | NA | TRBV30
TGTGCCAGCAGCTCCAGAGCGGGGGGGGTGGAGACCCAGTACTTC | CASSSRAGGVETQYF | NA | TRBJ2-5 | TRBD2 | TRBV7-6
TGTGCCAGTAGTGTCGACAGGGGAGACTATGGCTACACCTTC | CASSVDRGDYGYTF | NA | TRBJ1-2 | TRBD1 | TRBV19
TGCAGTGCTAGTTTCTCGTACCAAGAGACCCAGTACTTC | CSASFSYQETQYF | NA | TRBJ2-5 | NA | TRBV20-1
TGTGCCAGCAGTTTATTGGGGACAGGTCAAGAGACCCAGTACTTC | CASSLLGTGQETQYF | NA | TRBJ2-5 | TRBD1 | TRBV27
TGTGCCAGCACGCGGGACAGAAGGGAGCCCCAGCATTTT | CASTRDRREPQHF | NA | TRBJ1-5 | TRBD1 | TRBV2
TGTGCCAGCAGCTGGGGGTGGGACACCTACGAGCAGTACTTC | CASSWGWDTYEQYF | NA | TRBJ2-7 | NA | TRBV7-2
TGTGCCAGCAGTAAGGGACACCCTTGGCGTGGAAACACCATATATTTT | CASSKGHPWRGNTIYF | NA | TRBJ1-3 | NA | TRBV25-1
TGTGCCAGCAGTTTTGGGGGCTTTGGTGAAAAACTGTTTTTT | CASSFGGFGEKLFF | NA | TRBJ1-4 | NA | TRBV27
TGTGCCAGCGCGAAAAGCTCCTACAATGAGCAGTTCTTC | CASAKSSYNEQFF | NA | TRBJ2-1 | NA | TRBV11-3
TGTGCCAGCAGTATAACCCGGGGATCCGAGCAGTACTTC | CASSITRGSEQYF | NA | TRBJ2-7 | NA | TRBV27
TGTGCCAGCAGCTTACGCCGACAGGGGTATGGCTACACCTTC | CASSLRRQGYGYTF | NA | TRBJ1-2 | TRBD1 | TRBV7-2
TGTGCCAGCTCACCATACAGCGGGGGCTCCTACGAGCAGTACTTC | CASSPYSGGSYEQYF | NA | TRBJ2-7 | TRBD2 | TRBV18
TGTGCCAGCAGAACAGACCGGGGGACTGAAGCTTTCTTT | CASRTDRGTEAFF | NA | TRBJ1-1 | NA | TRBV2
TGTGCCAGCAGAGGGGACACTGAAGCTTTCTTT | CASRGDTEAFF | NA | TRBJ1-1 | NA | TRBV7-9
TGTGCCAGCAGCCCTGCGGACAGGCCCCTATATGGCTACACCTTC | CASSPADRPLYGYTF | NA | TRBJ1-2 | TRBD1 | TRBV9
TGTGCCAGCAGTCCAGGCACAGATACGCAGTATTTT | CASSPGTDTQYF | few | TRBJ2-3 | NA | TRBV2
TGTGCCAGCAGCTTAGCTTTGAAGGGGCCTTTTGGCTACACCTTC | CASSLALKGPFGYTF | NA | TRBJ1-2 | NA | TRBV7-9
TGTGCCAGCAGTTCAGTGACAGGGAGTTATGAGCAGTACTTC | CASSSVTGSYEQYF | NA | TRBJ2-7 | TRBD1 | TRBV27
TGTGCCAGCAGTGACCCAAGACAAGTATCCGAGACCCAGTACTTC | CASSDPRQVSETQYF | NA | TRBJ2-5 | NA | TRBV6-1
TGTGCCAGTAGTATAAACAGGGGAGAAAGGACTGAAGCTTTCTTT | CASSINRGERTEAFF | few | TRBJ1-1 | TRBD1 | TRBV19
TGTACCAGCAGCTTAGAAAGAGGGACAGGGTCGGCTTTCTTT | CTSSLERGTGSAFF | NA | TRBJ1-1 | TRBD1 | TRBV11-2
TGTGCCAGCTCACCCGACAGGCATGGCTACACCTTC | CASSPDRHGYTF | NA | TRBJ1-2 | NA | TRBV18
TGTGCCGGGAAGGACACCGGCACAGATACGCAGTATTTT | CAGKDTGTDTQYF | few | TRBJ2-3 | NA | TRBV10-3
TGTGCCAGCAGCAAAGGCGAACAGGGATCCTTGAACACTGAAGCTTTCTTT | CASSKGEQGSLNTEAFF | NA | TRBJ1-1 | NA | TRBV21-1
TGTGCCAGCAGCCCACCCTGGCTGATAGGCTACACCTTC | CASSPPWLIGYTF | NA | TRBJ1-2 | NA | TRBV12-3/TRBV12-4
TGTGCCAGCAGCTCCGGGACAGGGGGCCCCTACACTGAAGCTTTCTTT | CASSSGTGGPYTEAFF | NA | TRBJ1-1 | TRBD1 | TRBV5-4
TGCGCCAGCAGCTTGGTAGCGGGAGAGTACGAGCAGTACTTC | CASSLVAGEYEQYF | NA | TRBJ2-7 | TRBD2 | TRBV5-1
TGTGCCAGCAGTTTCACCCCCTCCCCGGCGGCGGGAGCAGAGACCCAGTACTTC | CASSFTPSPAAGAETQYF | NA | TRBJ2-5 | TRBD2 | TRBV28
TGTGCCAGCAGCTTAGAACTAGTTTCAGATACGCAGTATTTT | CASSLELVSDTQYF | NA | TRBJ2-3 | NA | TRBV7-9
TGTGCCAGCAGCTCCCTAGCGGGGGGAGCCAAAAACATTCAGTACTTC | CASSSLAGGAKNIQYF | NA | TRBJ2-4 | TRBD2 | TRBV7-2
TGTGCCAGCAGCACGAGACAGGGCGTTACCGGGGAGCTGTTTTTT | CASSTRQGVTGELFF | NA | TRBJ2-2 | TRBD1 | TRBV5-4
TGTGCCAGCAGCTTACCGGGGGTCGAGACCCAGTACTTC | CASSLPGVETQYF | NA | TRBJ2-5 | NA | TRBV11-3
TGCAGTGCTAGTGGGACTAGCGGGCGTTCAGATACGCAGTATTTT | CSASGTSGRSDTQYF | NA | TRBJ2-3 | TRBD2 | TRBV20-1
TGCGCCAGCAGCTTCAGACAGGGGGCTGGGGAGACCCAGTACTTC | CASSFRQGAGETQYF | NA | TRBJ2-5 | TRBD1 | TRBV5-1
TGTGCCAGCAGTAAACAGGGTTTTCGCTCCTACAATGAGCAGTTCTTC | CASSKQGFRSYNEQFF | NA | TRBJ2-1 | NA | TRBV7-3
TGTGCCAGCACCCTGGGACTAGCGGGAGGCCCGAACACCGGGGAGCTGTTTTTT | CASTLGLAGGPNTGELFF | NA | TRBJ2-2 | TRBD2 | TRBV5-4
TGCGCCAGCAGCACGACTAGCGGGAGTTACGAGCAGTACTTC | CASSTTSGSYEQYF | once | TRBJ2-7 | TRBD2 | TRBV5-1
TGCGCCAGCAGCAAGAAAACAGGGGGCAAGGACGAGCAGTACTTC | CASSKKTGGKDEQYF | few | TRBJ2-7 | TRBD1 | TRBV5-1
TGTGCCAGCAGCTCGGGACAGGAGAATGGCTACACCTTC | CASSSGQENGYTF | NA | TRBJ1-2 | TRBD1 | TRBV5-4
TGTGCCAGTAGTATAAAACATAGCGGGATCGTCGATGAGCAGTTCTTC | CASSIKHSGIVDEQFF | NA | TRBJ2-1 | TRBD2 | TRBV19
TGCGCCAGCAGCTTGGGACAGTTCTACGAGCAGTACTTC | CASSLGQFYEQYF | few | TRBJ2-7 | NA | TRBV5-1
TGTGCCTGGAGTGTAGTGCCTACAGGTACCGGGGAGCTGTTTTTT | CAWSVVPTGTGELFF | NA | TRBJ2-2 | NA | TRBV30
TGTGCCAGCAGTTTGTCCAGGGTCCGCGGCTACACCTTC | CASSLSRVRGYTF | NA | TRBJ1-2 | NA | TRBV28
TGTGCCAGCAGGCGGGCCACAGATACGCAGTATTTT | CASRRATDTQYF | NA | TRBJ2-3 | NA | TRBV2
TGCGCCAGCAGCCCGCTAGCGGGAGGGCCAGATACGCAGTATTTT | CASSPLAGGPDTQYF | NA | TRBJ2-3 | TRBD2 | TRBV5-1